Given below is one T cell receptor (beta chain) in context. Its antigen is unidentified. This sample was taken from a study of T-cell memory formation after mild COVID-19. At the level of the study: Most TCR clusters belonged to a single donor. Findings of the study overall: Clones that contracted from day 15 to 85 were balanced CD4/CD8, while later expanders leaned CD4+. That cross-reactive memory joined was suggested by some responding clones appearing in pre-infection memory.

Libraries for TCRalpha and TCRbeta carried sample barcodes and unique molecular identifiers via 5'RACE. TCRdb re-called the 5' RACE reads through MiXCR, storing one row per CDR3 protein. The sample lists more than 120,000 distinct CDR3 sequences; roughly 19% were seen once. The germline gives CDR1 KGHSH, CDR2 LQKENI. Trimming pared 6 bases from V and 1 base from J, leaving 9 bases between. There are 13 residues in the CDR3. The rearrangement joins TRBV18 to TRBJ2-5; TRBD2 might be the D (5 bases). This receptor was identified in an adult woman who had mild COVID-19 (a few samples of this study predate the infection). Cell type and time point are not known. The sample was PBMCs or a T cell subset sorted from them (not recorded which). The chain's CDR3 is CASSGNLQETQYF. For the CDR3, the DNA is TGTGCCAGCTCCGGGAACCTCCAAGAGACCCAGTACTTC.